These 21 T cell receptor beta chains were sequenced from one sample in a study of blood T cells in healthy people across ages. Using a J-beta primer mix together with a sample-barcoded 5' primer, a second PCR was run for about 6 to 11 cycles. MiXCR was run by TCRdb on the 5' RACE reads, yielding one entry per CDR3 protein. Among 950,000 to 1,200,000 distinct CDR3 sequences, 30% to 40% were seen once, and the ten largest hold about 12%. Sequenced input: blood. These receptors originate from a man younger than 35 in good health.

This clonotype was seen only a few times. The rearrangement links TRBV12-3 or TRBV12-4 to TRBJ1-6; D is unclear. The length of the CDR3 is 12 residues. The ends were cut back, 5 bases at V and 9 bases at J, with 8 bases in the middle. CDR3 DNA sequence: TGTGCCAGCAGTACCGACCGTTCACCCCTCCACTTT. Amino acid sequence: CASSTDRSPLHF.

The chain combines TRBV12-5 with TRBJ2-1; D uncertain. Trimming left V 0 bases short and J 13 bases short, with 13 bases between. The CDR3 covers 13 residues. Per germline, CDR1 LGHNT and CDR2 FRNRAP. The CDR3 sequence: CASGLVGTYPQFF. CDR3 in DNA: TGTGCTAGTGGTTTGGTAGGCACTTACCCACAGTTCTTC.

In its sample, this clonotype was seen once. The CDR3 here is CASSPGDRGLNEQFF. The CDR3 nucleotides are TGTGCCAGCAGCCCGGGGGACAGGGGGCTCAATGAGCAGTTCTTC. The chain couples TRBV6-5 to TRBJ2-1; 12 bases map to TRBD1. Germline CDR1 MNHEY, CDR2 SVGAGI. The CDR3 sequence is 15 residues long. V gave up 6 bases and J gave up 6 bases; unmatched junction bases: 6.

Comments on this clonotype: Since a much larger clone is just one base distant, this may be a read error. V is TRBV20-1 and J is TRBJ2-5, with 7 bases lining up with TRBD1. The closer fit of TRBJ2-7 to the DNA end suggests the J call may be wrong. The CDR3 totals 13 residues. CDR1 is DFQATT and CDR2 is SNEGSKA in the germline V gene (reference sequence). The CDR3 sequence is CSAPEQGVNEQYF. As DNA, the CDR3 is TGCAGTGCCCCGGAGCAGGGGGTTAACGAGCAGTACTTC.

CDR3 amino acids: CASCRGAGPPKQVHNEQYF. As DNA, the CDR3 is TGTGCCAGCTGTCGAGGGGCGGGACCCCCTAAGCAAGTCCACAATGAGCAGTACTTC. The chain has TRBV9 and TRBJ2-7; D perhaps matches TRBD2 (6 bases). The CDR3 loop spans 19 amino acids. Germline assignment: CDR1 SGDLS and CDR2 YYNGEE. Trimming left V 7 bases short and J 7 bases short, with 36 bases between.

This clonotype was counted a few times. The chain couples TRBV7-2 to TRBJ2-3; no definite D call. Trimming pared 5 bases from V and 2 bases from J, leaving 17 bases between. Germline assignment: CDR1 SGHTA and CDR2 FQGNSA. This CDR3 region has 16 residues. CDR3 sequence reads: CASSRFLSGATDTQYF. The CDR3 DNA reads TGTGCCAGCAGCCGCTTCCTGTCGGGCGCCACAGATACGCAGTATTTT.

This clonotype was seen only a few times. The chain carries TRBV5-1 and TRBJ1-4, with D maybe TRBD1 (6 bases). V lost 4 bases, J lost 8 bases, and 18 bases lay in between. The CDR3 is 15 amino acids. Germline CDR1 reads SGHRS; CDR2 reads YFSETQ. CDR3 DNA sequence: TGCGCCAGCAGCCCACAAAGGGGGGCGGAGGAAAAACTGTTTTTT. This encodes CASSPQRGAEEKLFF.

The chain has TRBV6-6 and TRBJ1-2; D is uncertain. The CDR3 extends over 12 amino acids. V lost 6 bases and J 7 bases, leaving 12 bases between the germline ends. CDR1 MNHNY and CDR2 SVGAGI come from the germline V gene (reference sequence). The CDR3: CASRLLVAGYTF. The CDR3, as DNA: TGTGCCAGCAGGCTCTTGGTGGCTGGCTACACCTTC.

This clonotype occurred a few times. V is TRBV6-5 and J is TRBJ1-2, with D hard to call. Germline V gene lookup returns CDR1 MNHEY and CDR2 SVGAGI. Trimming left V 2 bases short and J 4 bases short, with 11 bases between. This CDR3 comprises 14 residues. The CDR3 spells CASSYGGQPYGYTF. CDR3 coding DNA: TGTGCCAGCAGTTACGGAGGGCAGCCCTATGGCTACACCTTC.

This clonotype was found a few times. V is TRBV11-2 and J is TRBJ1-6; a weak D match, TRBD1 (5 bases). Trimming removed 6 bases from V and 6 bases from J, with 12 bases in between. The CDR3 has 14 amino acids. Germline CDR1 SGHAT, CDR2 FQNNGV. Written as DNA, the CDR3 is TGTGCCAGCAGGCCGGGACGGACTAATTCACCCCTCCACTTT. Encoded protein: CASRPGRTNSPLHF.

The CDR3 nucleotides are TGTGCCAGCCACGAGAGCAATCAGCCCCAGCATTTT. Amino acids: CASHESNQPQHF. This chain uses TRBV6-1 with TRBJ1-5, with D hard to call. The germline gives CDR1 MNHNS, CDR2 SASEGT. This CDR3 comprises 12 residues. Trimming left V 8 bases short and J 1 base short, with 6 bases between.

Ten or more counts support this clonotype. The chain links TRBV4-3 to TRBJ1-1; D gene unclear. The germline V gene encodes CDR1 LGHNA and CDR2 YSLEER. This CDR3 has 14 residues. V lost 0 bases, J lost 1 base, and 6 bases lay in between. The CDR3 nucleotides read TGCGCCAGCAGCCAAGATTACCAGAACACTGAAGCTTTCTTT. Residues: CASSQDYQNTEAFF.

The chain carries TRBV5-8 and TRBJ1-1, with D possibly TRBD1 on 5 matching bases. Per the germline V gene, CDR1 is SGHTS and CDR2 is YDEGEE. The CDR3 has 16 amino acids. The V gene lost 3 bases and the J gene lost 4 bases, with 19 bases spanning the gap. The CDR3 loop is CASSSIGAVAGTEAFF. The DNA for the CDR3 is TGTGCCAGCAGCTCGATAGGGGCGGTCGCTGGCACTGAAGCTTTCTTT.

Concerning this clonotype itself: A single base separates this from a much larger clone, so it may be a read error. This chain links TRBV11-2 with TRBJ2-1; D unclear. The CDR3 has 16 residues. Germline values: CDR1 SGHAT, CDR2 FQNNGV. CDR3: CASSLGAESSNNEQFF. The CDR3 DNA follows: TGTGCCAGCAGCTTAGGGGCGGAAAGCTCCAACAATGAGCAGTTCTTC.

The CDR3: CSARNPRLAESDNEQFF. For the CDR3, the DNA is TGCAGTGCTAGAAACCCCAGACTAGCGGAGAGCGACAATGAGCAGTTCTTC. This sequence joins TRBV20-1 and TRBJ2-1; 9 nucleotides align to TRBD2. The CDR3 loop spans 17 amino acids. V lost 2 bases to trimming and J lost 5 bases; unmatched junction nucleotides: 13. CDR1 and CDR2 (germline): DFQATT, SNEGSKA (reference sequence).

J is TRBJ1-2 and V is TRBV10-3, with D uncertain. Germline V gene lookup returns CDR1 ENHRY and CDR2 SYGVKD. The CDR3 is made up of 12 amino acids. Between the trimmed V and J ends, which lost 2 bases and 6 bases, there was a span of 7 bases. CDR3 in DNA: TGTGCCATCAGTGAGCGGGCGGATGGCTACACCTTC. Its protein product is CAISERADGYTF.

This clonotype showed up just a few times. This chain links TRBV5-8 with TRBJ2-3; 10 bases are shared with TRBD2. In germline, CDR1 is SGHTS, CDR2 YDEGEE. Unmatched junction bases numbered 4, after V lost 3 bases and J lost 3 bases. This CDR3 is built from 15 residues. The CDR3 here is CASSSGLATTDTQYF. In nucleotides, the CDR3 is TGTGCCAGCAGCTCGGGACTAGCGACGACAGATACGCAGTATTTT.

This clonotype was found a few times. CDR3 loop: CASSSGQGTGYTF. The DNA of the CDR3 is TGCGCCAGCAGCTCTGGACAGGGAACGGGCTACACCTTC. The chain couples TRBV5-1 to TRBJ1-2, with 8 bases fitting TRBD1. Germline-derived CDR1 and CDR2 are SGHRS and YFSETQ. This CDR3 is built from 13 residues. V was pared by 3 bases and J by 8 bases, with 6 bases of the junction left unmatched.

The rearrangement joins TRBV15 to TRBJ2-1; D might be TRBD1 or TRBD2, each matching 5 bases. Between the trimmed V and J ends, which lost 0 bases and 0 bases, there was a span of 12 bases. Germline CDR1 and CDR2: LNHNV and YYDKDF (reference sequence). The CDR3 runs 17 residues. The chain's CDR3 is CATSRDKGPSSYNEQFF. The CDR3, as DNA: TGTGCCACCAGCAGAGATAAGGGACCGAGCTCCTACAATGAGCAGTTCTTC.

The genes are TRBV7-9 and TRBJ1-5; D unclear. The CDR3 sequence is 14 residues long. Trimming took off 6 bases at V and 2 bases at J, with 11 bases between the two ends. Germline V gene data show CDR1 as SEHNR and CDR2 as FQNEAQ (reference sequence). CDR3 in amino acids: CASRAAGGNQPQHF. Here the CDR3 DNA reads TGTGCCAGCAGGGCGGCCGGAGGCAATCAGCCCCAGCATTTT.

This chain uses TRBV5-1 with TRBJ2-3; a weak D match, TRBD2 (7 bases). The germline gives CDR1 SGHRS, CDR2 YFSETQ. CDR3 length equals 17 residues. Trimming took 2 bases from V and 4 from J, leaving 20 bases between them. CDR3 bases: TGCGCCAGCAGCTTTGAGAGGGGGGGCGGTCGGCCAGATACGCAGTATTTT. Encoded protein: CASSFERGGGRPDTQYF.